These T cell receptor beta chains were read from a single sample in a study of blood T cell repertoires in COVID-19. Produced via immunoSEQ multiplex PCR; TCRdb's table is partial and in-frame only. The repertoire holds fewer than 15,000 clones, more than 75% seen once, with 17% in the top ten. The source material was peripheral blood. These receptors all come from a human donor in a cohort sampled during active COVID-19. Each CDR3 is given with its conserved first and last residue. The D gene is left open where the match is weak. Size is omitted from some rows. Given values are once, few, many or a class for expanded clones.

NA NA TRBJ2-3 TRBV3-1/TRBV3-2 TGTGCCAGCAGCCGCCATACGACGGGTACGCAGTATTTT CASSRHTTGTQYF
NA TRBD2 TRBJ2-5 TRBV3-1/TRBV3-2 TGTGCCAGCAGCCAAGATTTGCGGGGGACCCAAGAGACCCAGTACTTC CASSQDLRGTQETQYF
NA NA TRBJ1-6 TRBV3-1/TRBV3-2 TGTGCCAGCAGCCTCAGGGCGGCACCCCTCCACTTT CASSLRAAPLHF
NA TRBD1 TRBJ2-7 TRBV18 TGTGCCAGCTCGCAAACCACCCAGACAGGGGCAGGATGGGAGCAGTACTTC CASSQTTQTGAGWEQYF
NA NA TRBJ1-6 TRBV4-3 TGCGCCAGCAGCCAAACAAGGGGGGGCAGGGCGTATAATTCACCCCTCCACTTT CASSQTRGGRAYNSPLHF
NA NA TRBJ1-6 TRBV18 TGTGCCAGCTCGGGGGCCGATAGCTCCTATAATTCACCCCTCCACTTT CASSGADSSYNSPLHF
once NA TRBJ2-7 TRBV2 TGTGCGACCGAGGGGGGGGAGAAAACCTACGAGCAGTACTTC CATEGGEKTYEQYF
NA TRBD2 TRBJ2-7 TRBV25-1 TGTGCCAGCAGTGAAGGGGGGGGCTACGAGCAGTACTTC CASSEGGGYEQYF
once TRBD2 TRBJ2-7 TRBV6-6 TGTGCCAGCAGCCATGGACTAGCGGTGGAGCAGTACTTC CASSHGLAVEQYF
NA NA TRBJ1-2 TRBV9 TGTGCCAGCAGCGTAGCCCCATGGACTAATGGCTACACCTTC CASSVAPWTNGYTF